The clone carrying this T cell receptor (beta chain) was seen just once. The data stem from a study of blood T cell repertoires in COVID-19. Whole-study context: Sites in the United States, Italy and Spain provided acute and convalescent COVID-19 samples.

V lost 6 bases to trimming and J lost 3 bases, with 13 bases between them. In germline, CDR1 is LNHDA, CDR2 SQIVND (reference sequence). The CDR3 sequence is 14 residues long. In the source study's methods: Amplified reference gene primers provided the basis for estimating nucleated cell counts. Some clones are missing from TCRdb's copy, which holds only in-frame ones; the method was immunoSEQ multiplex PCR. The V and J calls and clone size come from that table; D and trimming were worked out from the DNA. This sample yields roughly 230,000 clones, of which approximately 89% are seen a single time; 3.5% to 5% belongs to the top ten.

Sequenced material: peripheral blood. The source of this sequence is a woman aged 40 to 50 who had recovered from COVID-19. The chain employs TRBV19 and TRBJ2-3; D is possibly TRBD2 (5 bases). The CDR3 coding sequence is TGTGCCAGTAGCGACGGCCCGGGGACAGATACGCAGTATTTT. Encoded protein: CASSDGPGTDTQYF.